This note documents a single T cell receptor beta chain sequence. Its antigen is undetermined. The germline V gene has CDR1 MNHNS and CDR2 SASEGT. CDR3 length: 14 residues. Trimming cost V 5 bases and J 2 bases, with 10 bases left between them. The data are from a study of shared clonotypes between healthy human individuals. Study-level results: Relative to clonotypes present in all four donors, those not shared had lower generation probabilities.

This table comes from immunoSEQ multiplex PCR, and its TCRdb copy is limited to in-frame clones, with some not included. The sample has roughly 1 million clones, more than 75% seen once. The V call is TRBV6-1, the J call TRBJ2-1, with no clear D. This sequence was found in a young man in good health. Some clones in this sample may be carry-over from other donors' samples. Sequenced: memory CD4+ T cells from PBMCs. Subset described: CD45RA-negative fraction. The CDR3 DNA follows: TGTGCCAGCAGTACGGCTACAACCTACAATGAGCAGTTCTTC. Translation: CASSTATTYNEQFF.